Following are 3 T cell receptor beta chains from one sample sequenced in a study of siplizumab effects on memory and regulatory T cells. Only in-frame clones appear in the TCRdb table, and some are missing; sequencing was by immunoSEQ multiplex PCR. The sample includes some 70,000 clones, roughly 88% of them seen just once. Sequenced material: Tregs sorted from blood. The origin of the receptors is a human donor in good health.

The genes are TRBV6-1 and TRBJ2-5, with D unresolved. Germline CDR1 is MNHNS and CDR2 is SASEGT. The CDR3 spans 11 residues. The CDR3 coding sequence is TGTGCGGTTGTAATTGAAGAGACCCAGTACTTC. Translation gives CAVVIEETQYF.

The chain links TRBV5-1 to TRBJ2-7; possibly TRBD2 for D (7 bases). The germline gives CDR1 SGHRS, CDR2 YFSETQ. This CDR3 is 15 amino acids long. V was trimmed by 0 bases and J by 3 bases, leaving 13 bases between them. The CDR3 region is CASSLVGGGRYEQYF. For the CDR3, the DNA is TGCGCCAGCAGCTTGGTGGGCGGGGGCCGCTACGAGCAGTACTTC.

The chain recombines TRBV7-9 with TRBJ2-1; 9 bases match TRBD2. V gave up 5 bases and J gave up 5 bases; unmatched junction bases: 13. The V gene's germline CDR1 is SEHNR and CDR2 FQNEAQ (reference sequence). The CDR3 length is 17 residues. The CDR3 spells CASSRLFSGRLNNEQFF. CDR3 sequence (DNA): TGTGCCAGCAGCAGACTTTTTAGCGGGAGACTCAACAATGAGCAGTTCTTC.